This record looks at one T cell receptor (beta chain) sequence and its context. The time point here: persistent/refractory GD, antithyroid drugs over 5 years with positive TRAb. After RNA was extracted from PBMCs, the TCR library was made from it. These data belong to a study of regulatory T cells in long-lasting Graves disease. iRepertoire HTBI primers and Arm-PCR of CDR3 regions built TCR beta libraries. TCRdb reprocessed the multiplex PCR reads with MiXCR, giving one entry per CDR3 protein. The sample lists about 470,000 distinct CDR3 sequences; around 21% were seen once. The CDR3 loop spans 17 amino acids. Germline loops: CDR1 MNHEY, CDR2 SVGEGT. V was trimmed by 2 bases and J by 4 bases, leaving 17 bases between them.

This receptor was identified in a female donor with Graves disease. The starting material was peripheral blood mononuclear cells (PBMCs), obtained when the disease was refractory, from a patient treated with antithyroid drugs. The chain is built from TRBV6-2 or TRBV6-3 and TRBJ2-2; the D gene could be TRBD1 or TRBD2 (5 bases each). The CDR3 DNA follows: TGTGCCAGCAGTTACAACGGGGCCCCTGGAGGCACCGGGGAGCTGTTTTTT. It translates to CASSYNGAPGGTGELFF.